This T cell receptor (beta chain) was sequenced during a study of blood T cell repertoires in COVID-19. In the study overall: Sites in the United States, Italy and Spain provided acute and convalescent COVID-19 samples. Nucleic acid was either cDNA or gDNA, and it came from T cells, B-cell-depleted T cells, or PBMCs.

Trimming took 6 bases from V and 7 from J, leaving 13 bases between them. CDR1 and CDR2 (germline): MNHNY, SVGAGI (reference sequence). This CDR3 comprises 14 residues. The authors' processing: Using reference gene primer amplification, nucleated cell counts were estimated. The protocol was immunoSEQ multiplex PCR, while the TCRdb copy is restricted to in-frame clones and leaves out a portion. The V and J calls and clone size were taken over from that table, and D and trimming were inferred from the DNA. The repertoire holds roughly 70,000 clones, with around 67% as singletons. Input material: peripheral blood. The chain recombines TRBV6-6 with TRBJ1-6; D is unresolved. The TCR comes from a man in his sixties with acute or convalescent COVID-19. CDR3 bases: TGTGCCAGCAGACGTGAGGCCGCAAATTCACCCCTCCACTTT. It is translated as CASRREAANSPLHF.